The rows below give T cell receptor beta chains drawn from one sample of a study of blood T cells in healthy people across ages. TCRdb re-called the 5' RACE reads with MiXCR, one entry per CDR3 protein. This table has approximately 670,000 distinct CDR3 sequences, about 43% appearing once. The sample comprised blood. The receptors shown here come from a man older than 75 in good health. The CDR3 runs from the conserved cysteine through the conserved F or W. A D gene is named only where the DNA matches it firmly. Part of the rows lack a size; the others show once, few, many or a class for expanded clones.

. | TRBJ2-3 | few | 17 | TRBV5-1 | CASSSSPVADSTDTQYF | TGCGCCAGCAGCTCCTCCCCGGTAGCGGATAGCACAGATACGCAGTATTTT
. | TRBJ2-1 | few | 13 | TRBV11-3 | CASSLVSGPEQFF | TGTGCCAGCAGCTTAGTTTCCGGGCCTGAGCAGTTCTTC
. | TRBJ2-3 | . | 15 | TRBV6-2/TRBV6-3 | CASSYSLGPTDTQYF | TGTGCCAGCAGTTACTCGCTGGGGCCCACAGATACGCAGTATTTT
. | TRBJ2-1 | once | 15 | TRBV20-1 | CSASALRVRYNEQFF | TGCAGCGCCAGTGCCCTAAGGGTTAGGTACAATGAGCAGTTCTTC
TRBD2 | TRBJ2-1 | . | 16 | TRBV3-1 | CASSQAPLAGAREQFF | TGTGCCAGCAGCCAAGCCCCACTAGCGGGGGCCAGGGAGCAGTTCTTC
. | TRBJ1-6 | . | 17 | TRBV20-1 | CSARALDSPEIDSPLHF | TGCAGTGCTAGAGCGCTGGATAGTCCCGAGATTGATTCACCCCTCCACTTT
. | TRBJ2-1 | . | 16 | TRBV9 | CASSVAIWKTDNEQFF | TGTGCCAGCAGCGTAGCGATCTGGAAAACTGATAATGAGCAGTTCTTC
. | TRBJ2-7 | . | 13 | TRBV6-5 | CAPPGGKLDEQYF | TGTGCCCCCCCGGGGGGCAAGTTGGACGAGCAGTACTTC
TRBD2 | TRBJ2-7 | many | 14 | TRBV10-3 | CAIRGGGNSYEQYF | TGTGCCATCAGGGGCGGGGGAAACTCCTACGAGCAGTACTTC
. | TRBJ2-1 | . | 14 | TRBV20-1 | CSARIPSSYNEQFF | TGCAGTGCTAGGATTCCCAGCTCCTACAATGAGCAGTTCTTC
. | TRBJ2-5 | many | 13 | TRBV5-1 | CASSLQGQETQYF | TGTGCCAGCAGCTTGCAGGGCCAAGAGACCCAGTACTTC
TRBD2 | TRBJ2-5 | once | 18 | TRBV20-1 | CSASSGASGAGAGETQYF | TGCAGTGCTAGTAGCGGGGCTAGCGGGGCAGGGGCTGGAGAGACCCAGTACTTC
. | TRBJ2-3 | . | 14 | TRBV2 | CASCEGGRTDTQYF | TGTGCCAGCTGTGAAGGGGGGAGGACAGATACGCAGTATTTT
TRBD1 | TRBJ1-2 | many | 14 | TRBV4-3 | CASSPDRGRYGYTF | TGCGCCAGCAGCCCGGACAGGGGGCGGTATGGCTACACCTTC
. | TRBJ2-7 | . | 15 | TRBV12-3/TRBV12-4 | CASSLARQGGYEQYF | TGTGCCAGCAGTTTAGCGCGGCAGGGGGGCTACGAGCAGTACTTC
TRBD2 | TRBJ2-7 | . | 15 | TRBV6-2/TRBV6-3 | CASLNTGTSPYEQYF | TGTGCCAGCCTCAACACCGGGACTAGCCCCTACGAGCAGTACTTC
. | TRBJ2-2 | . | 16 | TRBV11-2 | CASRYVGGTNTGELFF | TGTGCCAGCAGATATGTTGGGGGAACGAACACCGGGGAGCTGTTTTTT
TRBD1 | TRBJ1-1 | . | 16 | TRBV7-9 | CASSLRSPTGVTEAFF | TGTGCCAGCAGCTTGCGAAGCCCCACAGGGGTAACTGAAGCTTTCTTT
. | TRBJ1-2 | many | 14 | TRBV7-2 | CASSRASSNYGYTF | TGTGCCAGCAGCCGGGCGAGCTCCAACTATGGCTACACCTTC
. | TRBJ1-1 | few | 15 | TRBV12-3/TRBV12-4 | CAIIMMGGPNTEAFF | TGTGCCATAATAATGATGGGGGGTCCTAACACTGAAGCTTTCTTT
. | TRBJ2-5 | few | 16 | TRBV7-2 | CASSPPGRGGWETQYF | TGTGCCAGCAGCCCTCCTGGACGGGGAGGTTGGGAGACCCAGTACTTC
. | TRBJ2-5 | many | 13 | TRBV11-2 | CASSGTPQETQYF | TGTGCCAGCAGTGGGACCCCTCAAGAGACCCAGTACTTC
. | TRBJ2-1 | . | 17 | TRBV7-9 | CASSLAFRGDSYNEQFF | TGTGCCAGCAGCTTAGCCTTTCGCGGGGACTCCTACAATGAGCAGTTCTTC
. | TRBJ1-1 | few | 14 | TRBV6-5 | CASSPPTGSTEAFF | TGTGCCAGCAGCCCTCCTACGGGGAGCACTGAAGCTTTCTTT
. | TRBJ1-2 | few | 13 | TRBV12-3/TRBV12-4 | CASRPGTQGGYTF | TGTGCCAGCAGACCCGGGACCCAAGGAGGCTACACCTTC
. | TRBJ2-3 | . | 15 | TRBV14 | CARSQEGSKWDMQYF | TGTGCCCGCAGCCAAGAGGGGAGTAAATGGGATATGCAGTATTTT
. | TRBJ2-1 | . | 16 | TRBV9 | CVSSRRTGATNNEQFF | TGTGTCAGCAGTCGCCGGACGGGGGCCACTAACAATGAGCAGTTCTTC
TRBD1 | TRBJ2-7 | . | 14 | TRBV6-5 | CASRETGRSYEQYF | TGTGCCAGCAGGGAGACAGGGAGAAGCTACGAGCAGTACTTC
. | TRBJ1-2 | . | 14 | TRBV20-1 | CSAREEGAGNGYTF | TGCAGTGCTAGGGAAGAGGGCGCGGGCAATGGCTACACCTTC
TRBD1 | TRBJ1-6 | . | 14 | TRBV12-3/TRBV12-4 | CAVQGGLHNSPLHF | TGTGCCGTTCAGGGGGGGCTCCATAATTCACCCCTCCACTTT
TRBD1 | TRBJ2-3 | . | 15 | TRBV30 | CARTPGQGAADTQYF | TGTGCCAGAACCCCGGGACAGGGGGCTGCAGATACGCAGTATTTT
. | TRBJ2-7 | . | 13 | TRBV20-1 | CSARTGLSYEQYF | TGCAGTGCGCGGACAGGACTATCCTACGAGCAGTACTTC
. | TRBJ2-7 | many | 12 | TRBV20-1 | CSAGGSVGEQYF | TGCAGTGCTGGGGGTAGCGTAGGCGAGCAGTACTTC
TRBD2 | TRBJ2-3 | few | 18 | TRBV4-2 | CASSQLPSTSPRTDTQYF | TGTGCCAGCAGCCAACTCCCCTCGACTAGCCCAAGAACAGATACGCAGTATTTT
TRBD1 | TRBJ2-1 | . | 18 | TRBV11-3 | CASSLGLPGQGSYNEQFF | TGTGCCAGCAGCTTAGGGCTACCGGGACAGGGTTCCTACAATGAGCAGTTCTTC
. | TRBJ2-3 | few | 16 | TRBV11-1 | CASSLRGHSGADTQYF | TGTGCCAGCAGCTTAAGAGGACATAGTGGTGCAGATACGCAGTATTTT